This T cell receptor beta chain came from a study of T cells after yellow fever vaccination. TCRdb called the 5' RACE reads again in MiXCR, with one record for every CDR3 protein. The data show 450,000 to 600,000 distinct CDR3 sequences, roughly 12% seen once. Looked up from germline, CDR1 is SEHNR and CDR2 is FQNEAQ (reference sequence). The CDR3 has 14 amino acids. V gave up 7 bases and J gave up 2 bases, with 15 bases separating them. This clonotype was detected only a few times. The TCR sequence derives from a man aged 25-40 years who received the YFV17D yellow fever vaccine. The rearrangement links TRBV7-9 to TRBJ2-7, with D possibly being TRBD1 (5 bases). The specimen was PBMCs, collected on the day of the yellow fever booster vaccination. The CDR3 loop is CASNSAPTAYEQYF. DNA for the CDR3: TGTGCCAGCAACTCAGCCCCGACAGCCTACGAGCAGTACTTC.